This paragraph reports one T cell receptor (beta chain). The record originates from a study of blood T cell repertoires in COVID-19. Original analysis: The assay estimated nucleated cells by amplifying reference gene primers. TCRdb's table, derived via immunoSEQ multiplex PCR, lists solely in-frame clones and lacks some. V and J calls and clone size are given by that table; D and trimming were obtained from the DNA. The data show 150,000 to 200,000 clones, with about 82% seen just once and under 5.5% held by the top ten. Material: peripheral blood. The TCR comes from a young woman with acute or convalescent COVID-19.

The CDR3 spells CASSPDRPGEQPQHF. CDR3 DNA: TGCGCCAGCAGCCCGGACAGGCCAGGAGAACAGCCCCAGCATTTT. The chain has TRBV5-1 and TRBJ1-5; 7 bases line up with TRBD1. The CDR3 is 15 residues long. Germline-derived CDR1 and CDR2 are SGHRS and YFSETQ. Trimming took 4 bases from V and 7 from J; bases not matched to a gene: 11.